This T cell receptor beta chain was recorded in a study of OX40 agonist ivuxolimab in advanced cancers. The overall study: Patients in the trial were receiving intravenous ivuxolimab every 2 weeks, at doses of 0.01 to 10 mg/kg. Every patient in dose escalation had hepatocellular carcinoma, melanoma, renal cell or head and neck cancer. Anti-PD-1, anti-PD-L1 or anti-CTLA-4 therapy given earlier was allowed, and around 40% had some.

The CDR3 totals 11 residues. Germline CDR1 reads DFQATT; CDR2 reads SNEGSKA (reference sequence). V shed 6 bases and J shed 2 bases, with 8 bases lying between them. Only in-frame clones appear in the TCRdb table, and some are missing; sequencing was by immunoSEQ multiplex PCR. The sample records 90,000 or so clones, 80% to 90% being singletons. The rearrangement joins TRBV20-1 to TRBJ2-7; unclear D gene. The receptor comes from an adult with an advanced solid tumor such as melanoma, head and neck, liver or kidney cancer. The sequences come from CD4+ or CD8+ T cells sorted from blood, collected in a trial of the OX40 agonist ivuxolimab. The CDR3 region is CSAVLAYEQYF. The CDR3 nucleotides are TGCAGTGCCGTTTTAGCCTACGAGCAGTACTTC.